This T cell receptor (beta chain) was recovered during a study of blood T cell repertoires in COVID-19. Study context: Specimens from acute and convalescent COVID-19 originated in the United States, Italy and Spain. T cells, B-cell-depleted T cells, or PBMCs provided the cDNA or gDNA that served as material.

V lost 6 bases to trimming and J lost 6 bases, with 10 bases between them. This CDR3 spans 12 amino acids. Germline-derived CDR1 and CDR2 are MNHEY and SMNVEV (reference sequence). Original handling: Using reference gene primer amplification, nucleated cell counts were estimated. Clones were sequenced by immunoSEQ multiplex PCR, and TCRdb holds only the in-frame ones, with some missing. For V, J and clone size, that table is used; D and trimming come from the DNA. The sample holds roughly 100,000 clones, roughly two thirds seen once. The chain combines TRBV27 with TRBJ2-3; D may be TRBD1 (6 bases). The sequence derives from a man older than 75 with acute or convalescent COVID-19. The source material was peripheral blood. The CDR3 sequence is CASRRTVDTQYF. CDR3 bases: TGTGCCAGCAGGCGGACAGTCGATACGCAGTATTTT.